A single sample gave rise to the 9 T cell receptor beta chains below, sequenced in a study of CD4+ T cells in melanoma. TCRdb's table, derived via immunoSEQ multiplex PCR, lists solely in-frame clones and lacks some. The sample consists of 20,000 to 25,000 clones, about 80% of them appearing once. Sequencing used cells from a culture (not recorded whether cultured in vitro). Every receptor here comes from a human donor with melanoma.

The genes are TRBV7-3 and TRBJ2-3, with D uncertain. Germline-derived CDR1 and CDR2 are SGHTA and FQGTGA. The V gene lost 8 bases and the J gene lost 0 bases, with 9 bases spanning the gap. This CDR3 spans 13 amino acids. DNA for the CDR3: TGTGCCAGCCGGCGTACTAGCACAGATACGCAGTATTTT. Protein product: CASRRTSTDTQYF.

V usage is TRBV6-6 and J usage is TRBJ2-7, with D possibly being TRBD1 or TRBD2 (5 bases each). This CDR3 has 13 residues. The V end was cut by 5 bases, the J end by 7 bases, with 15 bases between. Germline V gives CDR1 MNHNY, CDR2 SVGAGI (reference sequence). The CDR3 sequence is CASSGTLDSEQYF. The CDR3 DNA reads TGTGCCAGCAGTGGGACCCTTGATAGTGAGCAGTACTTC.

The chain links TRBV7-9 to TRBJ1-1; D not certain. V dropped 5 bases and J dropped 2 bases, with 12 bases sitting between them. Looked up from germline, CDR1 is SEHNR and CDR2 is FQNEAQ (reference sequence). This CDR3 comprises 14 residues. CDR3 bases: TGTGCCAGCAGCCTACGGAATACAAACACTGAAGCTTTCTTT. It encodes CASSLRNTNTEAFF.

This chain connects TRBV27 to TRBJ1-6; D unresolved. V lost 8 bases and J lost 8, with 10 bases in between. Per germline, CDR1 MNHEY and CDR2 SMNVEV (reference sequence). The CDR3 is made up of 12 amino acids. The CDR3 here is CASGRSDSPLHF. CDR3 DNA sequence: TGTGCCAGCGGACGGTCGGATTCACCCCTCCACTTT.

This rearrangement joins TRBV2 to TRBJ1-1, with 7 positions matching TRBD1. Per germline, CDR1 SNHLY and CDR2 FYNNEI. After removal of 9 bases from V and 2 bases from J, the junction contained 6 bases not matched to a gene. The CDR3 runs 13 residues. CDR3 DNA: TGTGCCAGTCAGGACAGGTTTAACACTGAAGCTTTCTTT. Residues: CASQDRFNTEAFF.

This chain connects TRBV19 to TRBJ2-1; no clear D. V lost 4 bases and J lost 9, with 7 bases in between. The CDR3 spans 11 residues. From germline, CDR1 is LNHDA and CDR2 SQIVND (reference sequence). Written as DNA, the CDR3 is TGTGCCAGTAGTAATAGATTTGAGCAGTTCTTC. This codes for CASSNRFEQFF.

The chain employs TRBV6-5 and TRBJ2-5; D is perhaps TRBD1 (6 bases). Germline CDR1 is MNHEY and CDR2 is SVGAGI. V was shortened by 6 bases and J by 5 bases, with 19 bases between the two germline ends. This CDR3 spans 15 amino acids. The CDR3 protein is CASSRDRPARETQYF. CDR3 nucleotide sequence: TGTGCCAGCAGCAGAGACAGGCCTGCCAGGGAGACCCAGTACTTC.

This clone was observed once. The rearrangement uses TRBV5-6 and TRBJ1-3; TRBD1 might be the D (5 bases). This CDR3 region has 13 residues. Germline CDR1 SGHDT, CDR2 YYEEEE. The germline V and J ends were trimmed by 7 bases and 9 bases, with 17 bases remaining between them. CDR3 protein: CASGGTGWRTIYF. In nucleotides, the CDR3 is TGTGCCAGCGGAGGGACGGGCTGGCGCACCATATATTTT.

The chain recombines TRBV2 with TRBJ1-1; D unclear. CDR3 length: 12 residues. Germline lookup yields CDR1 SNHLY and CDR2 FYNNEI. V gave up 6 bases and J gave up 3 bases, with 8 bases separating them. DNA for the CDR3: TGTGCCAGCAGCGCCGAGGACACTGAAGCTTTCTTT. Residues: CASSAEDTEAFF.